A single sample is the source of the 17 T cell receptor beta chains below, sequenced in a study of T cells in Graves' hyperthyroidism and ophthalmopathy. Amplification of TCR beta CDR3 regions used RNA as the template. HTBI primers drove first-round RT-PCR of the TCR CDR3. TCRdb reanalysed the multiplex PCR reads using MiXCR and keeps one entry per CDR3 protein. Of roughly 840,000 distinct CDR3 sequences listed, over 35% are singletons. The specimen was blood. The receptors shown here come from a young man with Graves' hyperthyroidism.

This clonotype was detected only a few times. V usage is TRBV9 and J usage is TRBJ2-5; the D is unclear. Looked up from germline, CDR1 is SGDLS and CDR2 is YYNGEE. The CDR3 sequence is 14 residues long. Trimming left V 2 bases short and J 0 bases short, with 8 bases between. This chain's CDR3 is CASSVGRNQETQYF. CDR3 DNA: TGTGCCAGCAGCGTGGGAAGAAACCAAGAGACCCAGTACTTC.

This chain connects TRBV19 to TRBJ1-2; D unresolved. Germline V gives CDR1 LNHDA, CDR2 SQIVND (reference sequence). CDR3 length: 15 residues. Trimming shortened V by 9 bases and J by 0 bases, and 17 bases separated the two germline ends. The CDR3 DNA is TGTGCCAGCAGCCCTGGATCTCCAGCTAACTATGGCTACACCTTC. This sequence encodes CASSPGSPANYGYTF. Full variable domain (rest looked up from reference TRBV19 and TRBJ1-2): DGGITQSPKYLFRKEGQNVTLSCEQNLNHDAMYWYRQDPGQGLRLIYYSQIVNDFQKGDIAEGYSVSREKKESFPLTVTSAQKNPTAFYLCASSPGSPANYGYTFGSGTRLTVV.

This chain links TRBV4-2 with TRBJ1-1, with no clear D. CDR1 LGHNA and CDR2 YNFKEQ come from the germline V gene. V was pared by 0 bases and J by 5 bases, with 7 bases between. This CDR3 has 13 amino acids. The CDR3 here is CASSQDVVTEAFF. In nucleotides, the CDR3 is TGTGCCAGCAGCCAAGATGTAGTTACTGAAGCTTTCTTT.

Comment on this clonotype: Possible read error: a much larger clone is one base away. This chain uses TRBV24-1 with TRBJ1-5; possibly TRBD1 for D (5 bases). The germline V gene encodes CDR1 KGHDR and CDR2 SFDVKD. V lost 6 bases to trimming and J lost 7 bases, with 12 bases between them. This CDR3 comprises 13 residues. CDR3 protein: CATSFDRTQPQHF. CDR3 nucleotides: TGTGCCACCAGTTTCGACAGAACCCAGCCCCAGCATTTT.

V and J are TRBV12-3 or TRBV12-4 and TRBJ1-5; no definite D call. The V gene lost 3 bases and the J gene lost 0 bases, with 9 bases spanning the gap. This CDR3 region has 15 residues. CDR3 sequence (DNA): TGTGCCAGCAGTTTGCAGGCTAATAGCAATCAGCCCCAGCATTTT. Translation gives CASSLQANSNQPQHF.

This clonotype has a handful of counts. The gene calls are TRBV10-3 and TRBJ2-5; D is ambiguous. The CDR3 extends over 11 amino acids. The germline V gene encodes CDR1 ENHRY and CDR2 SYGVKD. Trimming left V 10 bases short and J 9 bases short, with 15 bases between. DNA of the CDR3: TGTGCCAGCAGGATTAACGGGCCCCAGTACTTC. Its protein is CASRINGPQYF.

This clonotype appeared a few times. The chain has TRBV5-1 and TRBJ2-7; 9 bases match TRBD1. The germline V gene has CDR1 SGHRS and CDR2 YFSETQ. Trimming took 7 bases from V and 7 from J; bases not matched to a gene: 9. The CDR3 is made up of 13 amino acids. This CDR3 reads CASRTGTGREQYF. Written as DNA, the CDR3 is TGCGCCAGCCGTACCGGGACAGGGAGAGAGCAGTACTTC.

This clonotype was seen once. The genes are TRBV9 and TRBJ2-7; 8 positions agree with TRBD1. Germline CDR1 SGDLS, CDR2 YYNGEE. This CDR3 contains 17 residues. V was pared by 4 bases and J by 5 bases, with 17 bases of the junction left unmatched. CDR3 loop: CASSQEKSGGQWDEQYF. CDR3 DNA sequence: TGTGCCAGCAGCCAAGAGAAGTCAGGGGGCCAGTGGGACGAGCAGTACTTC.

This chain joins TRBV5-6 and TRBJ1-5, with TRBD1 matching 7 bases. In germline, CDR1 is SGHDT, CDR2 YYEEEE. With V trimmed by 1 base and J by 6 bases, 7 bases remained unmatched. This CDR3 is built from 15 residues. CDR3 region: CASSLRGTGVQPQHF. In DNA, the CDR3 is TGTGCCAGCAGCTTGAGGGGCACAGGGGTTCAGCCCCAGCATTTT.

This clonotype appeared many times. This sequence joins TRBV19 and TRBJ1-5; maybe TRBD1 (6 bases). Trimming shortened V by 3 bases and J by 4 bases, and 13 bases separated the two germline ends. The CDR3 runs to 15 residues. CDR1 LNHDA and CDR2 SQIVND come from the germline V gene (reference sequence). In DNA form, the CDR3 reads TGTGCCAGTAGTATGGGCTCACAGGGAAATCAGCCCCAGCATTTT. Translated, it gives CASSMGSQGNQPQHF. Together with reference TRBV19 and TRBJ1-5, the CDR3 gives the full variable domain: DGGITQSPKYLFRKEGQNVTLSCEQNLNHDAMYWYRQDPGQGLRLIYYSQIVNDFQKGDIAEGYSVSREKKESFPLTVTSAQKNPTAFYLCASSMGSQGNQPQHFGDGTRLSIL.

The genes are TRBV29-1 and TRBJ1-4; no clear D gene. The ends were cut back, 4 bases at V and 0 bases at J, with 15 bases in the middle. The CDR3 has 16 residues. The germline V gene has CDR1 SQVTM and CDR2 ANQGSEA. The CDR3 sequence: CSVAATLPATNEKLFF. In nucleotides, the CDR3 is TGCAGCGTTGCCGCTACACTTCCCGCAACTAATGAAAAACTGTTTTTT.

The chain has TRBV6-1 and TRBJ1-5; unclear D gene. The CDR3 contains 18 residues. Germline CDR1 MNHNS, CDR2 SASEGT. The V end lost 3 bases, the J end lost 4 bases, and 22 bases lay between the germline ends. DNA of the CDR3: TGTGCCAGCAGTGATTTAATAGGGTTCGTGACAAAAAATCAGCCCCAGCATTTT. It is translated as CASSDLIGFVTKNQPQHF.

The chain joins TRBV6-4 to TRBJ1-6, with D possibly matching TRBD1 (6 bases). Germline-derived CDR1 and CDR2 are MRHNA and SNTAGT. V was pared by 6 bases and J by 7 bases, with 16 bases between. The CDR3 runs to 15 residues. The CDR3 DNA follows: TGTGCCAGCAGCCGAGAACCCACAGGGAATTCACCCCTCCACTTT. Its protein is CASSREPTGNSPLHF.

Many counts were recorded for this clonotype. The chain carries TRBV20-1 and TRBJ1-1; D gene ambiguous. In germline, CDR1 is DFQATT, CDR2 SNEGSKA (reference sequence). The CDR3 is made up of 13 amino acids. Between the trimmed V and J ends, which lost 2 bases and 3 bases, there was a span of 10 bases. The CDR3 protein is CSARPPGYTEAFF. In DNA, the CDR3 is TGCAGTGCTAGACCTCCGGGGTACACTGAAGCTTTCTTT.

This clonotype was counted many times. V and J are TRBV5-5 and TRBJ2-5; 8 bases agree with TRBD1. V was clipped by 1 base and J by 1 base; unmatched bases: 6. Per germline, CDR1 SGHKS and CDR2 YYEKEE (reference sequence). The CDR3 consists of 16 residues. The DNA of the CDR3 is TGTGCCAGCAGCTTGAGAACAGGGGGAGGCCAAGAGACCCAGTACTTC. Its protein is CASSLRTGGGQETQYF.

This clonotype was counted between two and nine times. The V call is TRBV7-9, the J call TRBJ1-1; no definite D call. The CDR3 length is 15 residues. CDR1 is SEHNR, CDR2 FQNEAQ, per germline (reference sequence). With 0 bases removed from V and 7 bases from J, the gap between germline ends came to 15 bases. The CDR3 nucleotides are TGTGCCAGCAGCTTAGCACCGGGGTCGGTTGATGAAGCTTTCTTT. It encodes CASSLAPGSVDEAFF.

In its sample, this clonotype was seen many times. V is TRBV11-2 and J is TRBJ1-2, with 9 bases matching TRBD1. The germline CDR1 and CDR2 sequences are SGHAT and FQNNGV. Trimming removed 1 base from V and 8 bases from J; junction bases left unmatched: 5. The CDR3 sequence is 14 residues long. The CDR3 DNA reads as TGTGCCAGCAGCTTAGGGGGGACAGGGAGCGGCTACACCTTC. Protein product: CASSLGGTGSGYTF. The whole variable domain, filled in from reference TRBV11-2 and TRBJ1-2, reads EAGVAQSPRYKIIEKRQSVAFWCNPISGHATLYWYQQILGQGPKLLIQFQNNGVVDDSQLPKDRFSAERLKGVDSTLKIQPAKLEDSAVYLCASSLGGTGSGYTFGSGTRLTVV.